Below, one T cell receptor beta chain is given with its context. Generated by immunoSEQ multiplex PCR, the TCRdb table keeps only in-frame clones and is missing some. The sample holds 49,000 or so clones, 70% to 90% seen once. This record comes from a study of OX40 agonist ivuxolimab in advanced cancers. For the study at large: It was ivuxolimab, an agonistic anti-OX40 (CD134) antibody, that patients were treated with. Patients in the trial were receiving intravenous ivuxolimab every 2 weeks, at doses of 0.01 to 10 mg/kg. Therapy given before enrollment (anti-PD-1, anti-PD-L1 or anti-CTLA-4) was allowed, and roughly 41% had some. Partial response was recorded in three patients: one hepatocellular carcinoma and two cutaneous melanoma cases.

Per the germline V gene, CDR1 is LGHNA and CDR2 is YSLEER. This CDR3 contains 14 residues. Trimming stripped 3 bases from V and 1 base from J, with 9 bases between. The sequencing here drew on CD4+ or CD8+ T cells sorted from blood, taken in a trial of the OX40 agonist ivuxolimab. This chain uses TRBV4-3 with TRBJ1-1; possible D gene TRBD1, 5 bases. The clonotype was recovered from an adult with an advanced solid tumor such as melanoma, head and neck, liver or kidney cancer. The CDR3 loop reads CASSQFTGNTEAFF. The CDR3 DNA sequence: TGCGCCAGCAGCCAGTTCACAGGGAACACTGAAGCTTTCTTT.